The T cell receptor beta chain described here comes from a study of shared clonotypes between healthy human individuals. Method: immunoSEQ multiplex PCR; TCRdb's copy keeps in-frame clones and lacks some. The repertoire has about 690,000 clones, about nine tenths of them found once; the top ten carry less than 40%. Germline CDR1 LNHDA, CDR2 SQIVND (reference sequence). V dropped 8 bases and J dropped 4 bases, with 17 bases sitting between them. The length of the CDR3 is 14 residues. This clone was seen repeatedly, ten times or more. The sequencing input was memory CD8+ T cells from PBMCs. The subset: CD45RO+ cells pooled with CCR7-negative TemRA cells. The V gene is TRBV19, the J gene TRBJ1-1, with D perhaps matching TRBD1 (6 bases). This clonotype originated in a young man in good health. Some clones in this sample may be carry-over from other donors' samples. The CDR3 DNA sequence: TGTGCCAGTCACTTTAAAGGGGGAATCACTGAAGCTTTCTTT. Protein: CASHFKGGITEAFF.